This is a list of T cell receptor beta chains from one sample in a study of T cell changes during pregnancy in multiple sclerosis. Using immunoSEQ multiplex PCR, the repertoire was profiled, and TCRdb retains in-frame clones only, with some absent. The data contain more than 55,000 clones, roughly 90% of them singletons. The starting material was peripheral blood, obtained after pregnancy. The receptors stem from a female donor in good health, enrolled as a control in a pregnancy study. Each CDR3 is given with its conserved first and last residue. D genes are given only for firm matches. Some rows mark clone size as missing; the rest say once, few, many or name a class of expanded clone.

j_call: TRBJ2-2
v_call: TRBV18
d_call: TRBD1
clone_size: once
cdr3_aa: CASSQTRQGDTGELFF
cdr3_nt: TGTGCCAGCTCACAAACCAGACAGGGCGACACCGGGGAGCTGTTTTTT

j_call: TRBJ2-7
v_call: TRBV15
d_call: -
clone_size: -
cdr3_aa: CATSGAGLISYEQYF
cdr3_nt: TGTGCCACCAGTGGGGCGGGACTGATCTCCTACGAGCAGTACTTC

j_call: TRBJ2-3
v_call: TRBV28
d_call: TRBD2
clone_size: -
cdr3_aa: CASGGGLATDTQYF
cdr3_nt: TGTGCCAGCGGGGGAGGACTAGCGACAGATACGCAGTATTTT

j_call: TRBJ1-1
v_call: TRBV7-6
d_call: -
clone_size: -
cdr3_aa: CASSFGTPNTEAFF
cdr3_nt: TGTGCCAGCAGCTTCGGGACACCGAACACTGAAGCTTTCTTT

j_call: TRBJ2-3
v_call: TRBV5-1
d_call: TRBD2
clone_size: -
cdr3_aa: CASSSYERGGDTQYF
cdr3_nt: TGCGCCAGCAGCTCCTATGAGCGGGGGGGCGATACGCAGTATTTT

j_call: TRBJ2-2
v_call: TRBV10-2
d_call: -
clone_size: -
cdr3_aa: CASSARDTGELFF
cdr3_nt: TGCGCCAGCAGTGCGAGGGACACCGGGGAGCTGTTTTTT

j_call: TRBJ2-1
v_call: TRBV7-3
d_call: TRBD2
clone_size: -
cdr3_aa: CASSLLLAAPNEQFF
cdr3_nt: TGTGCCAGCAGCTTATTACTAGCGGCCCCTAATGAGCAGTTCTTC

j_call: TRBJ1-5
v_call: TRBV6-6
d_call: TRBD1
clone_size: -
cdr3_aa: CASSSTGLEPQHF
cdr3_nt: TGTGCCAGCAGTTCGACAGGGCTAGAGCCCCAGCATTTT

j_call: TRBJ1-3
v_call: TRBV7-8
d_call: TRBD1
clone_size: -
cdr3_aa: CASSLMLPPGTGNGNTIYF
cdr3_nt: TGTGCCAGCAGCTTAATGCTTCCCCCCGGGACAGGGAATGGAAACACCATATATTTT

j_call: TRBJ2-2
v_call: TRBV7-9
d_call: TRBD1
clone_size: -
cdr3_aa: CASSPSPTGATGELFF
cdr3_nt: TGTGCCAGCAGCCCTAGTCCCACAGGGGCTACCGGGGAGCTGTTTTTT

j_call: TRBJ1-1
v_call: TRBV27
d_call: TRBD1
clone_size: -
cdr3_aa: CASSLSRGSTEAFF
cdr3_nt: TGTGCCAGCAGTTTAAGCAGGGGGTCTACTGAAGCTTTCTTT

j_call: TRBJ2-7
v_call: TRBV7-2
d_call: TRBD2
clone_size: -
cdr3_aa: CAGTSGIAYEQYF
cdr3_nt: TGTGCCGGGACTAGCGGGATCGCCTACGAGCAGTACTTC

j_call: TRBJ1-2
v_call: TRBV10-3
d_call: -
clone_size: -
cdr3_aa: CAISETGIGYTF
cdr3_nt: TGTGCCATCAGTGAAACGGGAATAGGCTACACCTTC

j_call: TRBJ1-3
v_call: TRBV7-2
d_call: -
clone_size: -
cdr3_aa: CASTMGRGPSGNTIYF
cdr3_nt: TGTGCCAGCACCATGGGGAGAGGCCCCTCTGGAAACACCATATATTTT

j_call: TRBJ1-2
v_call: TRBV5-8
d_call: TRBD1
clone_size: few
cdr3_aa: CASSFQRTGLGGYTF
cdr3_nt: TGTGCCAGCAGCTTCCAAAGGACAGGTTTGGGTGGCTACACCTTC

j_call: TRBJ2-3
v_call: TRBV9
d_call: TRBD2
clone_size: -
cdr3_aa: CASSLPLAGGDLDTQYF
cdr3_nt: TGTGCCAGCAGCCTTCCTCTAGCGGGGGGGGACCTGGATACGCAGTATTTT

j_call: TRBJ2-1
v_call: TRBV5-1
d_call: TRBD2
clone_size: -
cdr3_aa: CASGPLAGDNEQFF
cdr3_nt: TGCGCCAGCGGACCCTTAGCGGGGGACAATGAGCAGTTCTTC

j_call: TRBJ2-1
v_call: TRBV2
d_call: -
clone_size: -
cdr3_aa: CASSPTRGEQFF
cdr3_nt: TGTGCCAGCAGTCCGACTAGGGGTGAGCAGTTCTTC

j_call: TRBJ1-2
v_call: TRBV14
d_call: -
clone_size: few
cdr3_aa: CASSQGSGRVAGYTF
cdr3_nt: TGTGCCAGCAGCCAAGGATCCGGCAGGGTAGCCGGCTACACCTTC